The 24 T cell receptor beta chains listed next were all sequenced from one sample in a study of T cell repertoires in cytomegalovirus infection. In TCRdb, the reads were re-called with MiXCR into one record per CDR3 protein. The sample includes about 830,000 distinct CDR3 sequences, about 33% seen only once; the top ten take over 10%. What these receptors recognize is not known. Material: cultured CD8+ T cells from PBMCs, obtained from culture after CMV antigen stimulation. The receptors here all came from a human donor in good health (CMV status not recorded). Some clones in this sample may be carry-over from other donors' samples.

This rearrangement joins TRBV3-1 to TRBJ2-7, with 7 positions matching TRBD2. Germline values: CDR1 LGHDT, CDR2 YNNKEL (reference sequence). Germline trimming cut 4 bases from V and 5 bases from J; bases unmatched to any gene: 8. CDR3 length equals 14 residues. The CDR3 DNA is TGTGCCAGCAGCCGCACTTGGGGGGGAGACGAGCAGTACGTC. Amino acids: CASSRTWGGDEQYV.

This clonotype was seen just once. This rearrangement joins TRBV13 to TRBJ1-4; no reliable D call. From germline, CDR1 is PRHDT and CDR2 FYEKMQ (reference sequence). The CDR3 spans 15 residues. V dropped 2 bases and J dropped 5 bases, with 12 bases sitting between them. The chain's CDR3 is CASSLSGFRNEKLFF. CDR3 in DNA: TGTGCCAGCAGCTTATCCGGGTTTCGAAATGAAAAACTGTTTTTT.

A note on this clonotype: Germline and junction disagree at one end, which may indicate a read error. This chain connects TRBV15 to TRBJ1-5; TRBD1 might be the D (6 bases). Looked up from germline, CDR1 is LNHNV and CDR2 is YYDKDF (reference sequence). This CDR3 comprises 18 residues. The CDR3 bases are TGTGTCACCAGCAGAAATCAAGGGGGTCTTAAGGGCAATCAGCCCCAGCATTTT. This translates into CVTSRNQGGLKGNQPQHF.

J is TRBJ1-1 and V is TRBV29-1; D ambiguous. There are 14 residues in the CDR3. The V gene lost 3 bases and the J gene lost 0 bases, with 11 bases spanning the gap. Germline lookup yields CDR1 SQVTM and CDR2 ANQGSEA. CDR3 sequence: CSVDEGFMNTEAFF. For the CDR3, the DNA is TGCAGCGTTGATGAAGGTTTCATGAACACTGAAGCTTTCTTT.

Ten or more counts support this clonotype. CDR3 DNA: TGTGCCAGCAGCTACGGGACTAGCGGGAATGAGCAGTTCTTC. Protein sequence: CASSYGTSGNEQFF. The V call is TRBV7-2, the J call TRBJ2-1; 12 bases map to TRBD2. The V gene's germline CDR1 is SGHTA and CDR2 FQGNSA. Losses at the gene ends were 4 bases for V and 7 bases for J; bases not matched to a gene: 2. The CDR3 length is 14 residues.

The chain couples TRBV20-1 to TRBJ2-2, with 8 bases fitting TRBD1. The CDR3 covers 22 residues. The germline V gene encodes CDR1 DFQATT and CDR2 SNEGSKA (reference sequence). The ends lost 1 base at V and 3 bases at J; junction bases unmatched: 25. In nucleotides, the CDR3 is TGCAGTGCTAGAGCCGACGCCGCGGACAGGGCAGTATATCCCCCCCACACCGGGGAGCTGTTTTTT. The encoded protein is CSARADAADRAVYPPHTGELFF.

Only a few counts were recorded for this clonotype. The chain combines TRBV27 with TRBJ1-2; 7 positions agree with TRBD1. With 0 bases clipped from V and 10 bases from J, the junction kept 11 bases outside the gene matches. The CDR3 contains 15 residues. Germline lookup yields CDR1 MNHEY and CDR2 SMNVEV (reference sequence). This CDR3 is CASSLSRTGGSDYTF. The CDR3 DNA is TGTGCCAGCAGTTTATCCAGGACAGGAGGATCCGACTACACCTTC.

The rearrangement uses TRBV9 and TRBJ2-1; 7 bases line up with TRBD2. With 0 bases clipped from V and 2 bases from J, the junction kept 5 bases outside the gene matches. CDR1 is SGDLS, CDR2 YYNGEE, per germline. The CDR3 loop spans 16 amino acids. The CDR3 spells CASSVDSSGTYNEQFF. The CDR3, as DNA: TGTGCCAGCAGCGTAGACTCTAGCGGAACCTACAATGAGCAGTTCTTC.

In this sample, this clonotype turned up a few times. The chain recombines TRBV6-1 with TRBJ2-7; 8 nucleotides agree with TRBD2. Trimming cost V 2 bases and J 3 bases; bases outside gene matches: 6. The CDR3 has 15 amino acids. The germline V gene has CDR1 MNHNS and CDR2 SASEGT. In DNA, the CDR3 is TGTGCCAGCAGTGAATTGCGGGGGGTCGACTACGAGCAGTACTTC. This translates into CASSELRGVDYEQYF.

In this sample, this clonotype turned up many times. DNA of the CDR3: TGTGCCAGCATGTTGACAGTCGCCTATGGCTACACCTTC. Translating it yields CASMLTVAYGYTF. The chain recombines TRBV12-3 or TRBV12-4 with TRBJ1-2, with TRBD1 as a possible D gene (5 bases). CDR3 size: 13 residues. V lost 7 bases, J lost 4 bases, and 13 bases lay in between.

This clonotype was recorded at least ten times. The chain uses TRBV27 and TRBJ1-1; tentatively, D is TRBD1 (5 bases). V was clipped by 5 bases and J by 6 bases, with 16 bases between them. Germline V lookup: CDR1 MNHEY, CDR2 SMNVEV (reference sequence). This CDR3 comprises 14 residues. The CDR3 spells CASSDQGGIAEAFF. The CDR3 DNA is TGTGCCAGCAGTGACCAGGGAGGAATCGCTGAAGCTTTCTTT.

This chain links TRBV4-1 with TRBJ2-2; D remains unclear. CDR1 MGHRA and CDR2 YSYEKL come from the germline V gene. The CDR3 covers 16 residues. Trimming shortened V by 5 bases and J by 5 bases, and 18 bases separated the two germline ends. This chain's CDR3 is CASSSLNMQATGELFF. In nucleotides, the CDR3 is TGCGCCAGCAGCTCCCTAAACATGCAGGCTACCGGGGAGCTGTTTTTT.

This clonotype was detected a few times. The chain has TRBV20-1 and TRBJ2-2, with 11 nucleotides matching TRBD2. The ends lost 6 bases at V and 1 base at J; junction bases unmatched: 13. Germline V gene data show CDR1 as DFQATT and CDR2 as SNEGSKA (reference sequence). The CDR3 covers 18 residues. In DNA, the CDR3 is TGCAGTGCAACTACTAGCGGGGGACCTCTAGGGAACACCGGGGAGCTGTTTTTT. Translating it yields CSATTSGGPLGNTGELFF.

The V gene is TRBV7-4, the J gene TRBJ2-3; D not resolved. Deletions cut 2 bases from V and 2 bases from J, with 11 bases between. This CDR3 comprises 15 residues. Germline CDR1 reads SGHVT; CDR2 reads SQSDAQ. The CDR3 is CASSLYRSPTDTQYF. As DNA, the CDR3 is TGTGCCAGCAGCTTATATAGGAGTCCCACAGATACGCAGTATTTT. The whole variable domain, remainder taken from reference TRBV7-4 and TRBJ2-3, is GAGVSQSPRYKVAKRGRDVALRCDSISGHVTLYWYRQTLGQGSEVLTYSQSDAQRDKSGRPSGRFSAERPERSVSTLKIQRTEQGDSAVYLCASSLYRSPTDTQYFGPGTRLTVL.

This rearrangement joins TRBV14 to TRBJ1-6; D ambiguous. CDR1 SGHDN and CDR2 FVKESK come from the germline V gene. The CDR3 is made up of 15 amino acids. Between the trimmed V and J ends, which lost 0 bases and 6 bases, there was a span of 9 bases. The CDR3 nucleotides read TGTGCCAGCAGCCAAGAGTTTGTAGCTAATTCACCCCTCCACTTT. Encoded protein: CASSQEFVANSPLHF.

For the CDR3, the DNA is TGCGCCAGCAGCTTGGGACAGGGTGCCCTAAACTATGGCTACACCTTC. This codes for CASSLGQGALNYGYTF. The V gene is TRBV5-1, the J gene TRBJ1-2; TRBD1 agrees at 7 bases. J was trimmed by 2 bases and V by 0 bases; bases with no gene match: 7. This CDR3 region has 16 residues. CDR1 SGHRS and CDR2 YFSETQ come from the germline V gene.

Remarks on this clonotype: A junction boundary mismatches the germline segment, possibly from a read error. CDR3 sequence reads: CASSQDFLAGGLGETRYF. The CDR3 DNA reads TGCGCCAGCAGCCAAGATTTTCTAGCGGGGGGACTTGGAGAGACCCGGTACTTC. The chain is built from TRBV4-3 and TRBJ2-5; 11 bases map to TRBD2. CDR1 LGHNA and CDR2 YSLEER come from the germline V gene. The length of the CDR3 is 18 residues.

The chain couples TRBV11-2 to TRBJ2-7; 7 positions match TRBD1. CDR1 is SGHAT, CDR2 FQNNGV, per germline. The CDR3 extends over 15 amino acids. With 5 bases clipped from V and 0 bases from J, the junction kept 7 bases outside the gene matches. The CDR3 loop reads CASSAIGDSSYEQYF. CDR3 in DNA: TGTGCCAGCAGCGCTATAGGGGACAGCTCCTACGAGCAGTACTTC.

The chain joins TRBV12-3 or TRBV12-4 to TRBJ1-5; D may be TRBD1 (5 bases). CDR3 size: 16 residues. V lost 1 base to trimming and J lost 2 bases, with 12 bases between them. CDR3 bases: TGTGCCAGCAGTTTAGTGGGGCTCGGACGCAATCAGCCCCAGCATTTT. As protein: CASSLVGLGRNQPQHF.

The chain links TRBV28 to TRBJ1-2; unclear D gene. The CDR3 is 13 residues long. V lost 4 bases and J lost 7, with 13 bases in between. Germline CDR1 is MDHEN and CDR2 is SYDVKM. The CDR3 nucleotides are TGTGCCAGCAGTTGGTTCGGGGATCGTGGCTACACCTTC. Residues: CASSWFGDRGYTF.

The chain carries TRBV14 and TRBJ2-7; 7 bases match TRBD1. Per germline, CDR1 SGHDN and CDR2 FVKESK. The CDR3 consists of 15 residues. Trimming at V came to 5 bases and at J to 1 base, leaving 8 bases not matched to a gene. DNA of the CDR3: TGTGCCAGCAGCGCGACCGGGACAGATTCCTACGAGCAGTACGTC. Protein sequence: CASSATGTDSYEQYV.

This chain joins TRBV4-1 and TRBJ2-1, with D unresolved. Germline values: CDR1 MGHRA, CDR2 YSYEKL. The CDR3 totals 16 residues. V lost 0 bases and J lost 8, with 17 bases in between. CDR3 sequence (DNA): TGCGCCAGCAGCCAAGATGGGTCGTCCGTAGGTGATGAGCAGTTCTTC. Translation: CASSQDGSSVGDEQFF.

This clonotype was counted between two and nine times. J is TRBJ1-2 and V is TRBV19; the D is unclear. The CDR3 has 11 amino acids. In germline, CDR1 is LNHDA, CDR2 SQIVND (reference sequence). V lost 8 bases, J lost 6 bases, and 10 bases lay in between. Written as DNA, the CDR3 is TGTGCCAGTGGGGTTAGGGATGGCTACACCTTC. Translated, it gives CASGVRDGYTF.

The sample holds many counts of this clonotype. The rearrangement links TRBV12-3 or TRBV12-4 to TRBJ1-2, with D unclear. With 1 base removed from V and 5 bases from J, the gap between germline ends came to 5 bases. This CDR3 contains 12 residues. The CDR3 region has the DNA TGTGCCAGCAGTTTAGAAGTGTATGGCTACACCTTC. This translates into CASSLEVYGYTF.